This TCR beta chain was documented in a study of CD8+ T cells in alopecia areata. Whole-study results and caveats: Administration of tofacitinib significantly diminished scalp clonality and expanded CD8+ clones within the top 100. One nonresponder leaves baseline CD8+ expansion's link to response uncertain. The study found TCR sharing across patients less clear than in mice, possibly for HLA reasons.

Treatment described: oral pan-JAK inhibitor, 5-10 mg twice daily. The V and J ends lost 0 bases and 4 bases respectively, with 13 bases between them. CDR1 is SGHDT and CDR2 is YYEEEE in the germline V gene. The CDR3 is 15 residues long. RNA was isolated and reverse transcribed to cDNA, the sequencing template. Sequencing used immunoSEQ multiplex PCR; TCRdb keeps in-frame clones, though not all of them. The profile covers around 150,000 clones, with under 70% appearing a single time and around 0.9% taken by the ten largest. A word on this clone: Its cognate antigen is unknown.

The chain has TRBV5-6 and TRBJ1-1, with a possible D match to TRBD1 (6 bases). The clonotype comes from a human donor with alopecia areata. The material sequenced was CD4+ T cells sorted from blood, taken at week 4, from a patient treated with tofacitinib. CDR3 sequence: CASSLDRVTVTEAFF. CDR3 sequence (DNA): TGTGCCAGCAGCTTGGACAGGGTAACTGTCACTGAAGCTTTCTTT.